What follows describes a single T cell receptor beta chain. Its cognate antigen has yet to be identified. There are no base qualities to consult, and no much larger clone falls within one base. The data were obtained in a study of blood T cell repertoires in COVID-19 (dated by TCRdb to 2018 to 2020). Background for the entire study: Collaborator samples came from the United States, Italy and Spain and covered acute and convalescent phases of COVID-19. The samples were drawn from two sources: the first 160 participants of the ongoing ImmuneRACE study, and 1,254 subjects contributed by 6 global collaborators. A de-identified subject ID, COVID-19 status, age in years and sex were almost always included in the sample metadata. The repertoires were made available in a free public database intended to serve as a resource for research on the immune response to SARS-CoV-2. The prospective study material was composed of cDNA or gDNA derived from T cells, B-cell-depleted T cells, or PBMCs. HLA class I and class II types, where available, came from metadata supplied by the sample provider rather than from assay-based typing. Subjects who had been exposed to COVID-19, were actively infected with it, or had recovered from it provided the deeply sampled blood TCRbeta repertoires that made up the dataset.

One collaborating source in Seattle enrolled patients while the patients were actively infected and followed the patients over time throughout the course of disease. The collaborating institutions used their own protocols to collect whole blood in K2EDTA tubes. Collaborator samples were shipped for TCRbeta analysis as frozen whole blood, isolated PBMCs, or DNA extracted from either sample type. The cysteine opens and the phenylalanine closes a CDR3 of 14 amino acids. CDR3 DNA only is kept here, 42 bases in frame from base 1. The germline V gene (reference sequence) supplies CDR1 MNHNY and CDR2 SVGAGI. V is clipped by 7 bases and J by 0 bases, and the sequence between their germline boundaries is 13 bases long. Findings and caveats that apply to the study as a whole: Clinical and demographic metadata were provided uncurated, with the amount varying by source and participant.

TCRbeta CDR3 regions were amplified from genomic DNA using the immunoSEQ Assay, a bias-controlled multiplex PCR. For the original study's pipeline: Within the assay, amplification of reference gene primers was used to estimate how many nucleated cells each sample contained. To quantify the absolute abundance of each unique TCRbeta CDR3 rearrangement, sequence reads were collapsed and filtered. Productive Simpson clonality was computed per sample as the square root of Simpson's diversity index over productive rearrangements. Held by TCRdb, this immuneACCESS table contains in-frame sequences only and omits some clones. Under half of the omission traces to an unresolved V gene where checked; the cause of the rest is unknown. That table is the source of V, J and clone size, and D and trimming were worked out from the DNA. The sample data list 98,000 or so clones, and roughly 90% of these were observed just once. The ten largest clones take up under 5.5% of the sample.

Sequencing used peripheral blood. The receptor was isolated from a man aged 55 to 70 with COVID-19, enrolled during active disease. Recombination connected TRBV6-6 to TRBJ2-7; possibly the D gene is TRBD1, per 5 matching bases. In nucleotide form, the sequence is TGTGCCAGCAAAGACAGTTCGAGCTCCTACGAGCAGTACTTC. It codes for CASKDSSSSYEQYF.